These 9 T cell receptor beta chains came from one sample sequenced in a study of T cells in Graves' hyperthyroidism and ophthalmopathy. The CDR3 regions of TCR beta were amplified from RNA transcripts. Researchers ran a first-round RT-PCR on the TCR CDR3 using the HTBI primer set. One entry per CDR3 protein results from TCRdb running MiXCR on the multiplex PCR reads. The sample yields around 450,000 distinct CDR3 sequences, 15% to 18% seen once. Material for sequencing was blood. The receptors come from a woman under 30 with Graves' hyperthyroidism.

This clonotype was observed many times. The chain couples TRBV2 to TRBJ2-5; D is unresolved. The germline V gene encodes CDR1 SNHLY and CDR2 FYNNEI. This CDR3 is 12 amino acids long. V was trimmed by 7 bases and J by 1 base, leaving 7 bases between them. The CDR3 bases are TGTGCCAGCATTTACAGCCAAGAGACCCAGTACTTC. Translating gives CASIYSQETQYF.

V usage is TRBV19 and J usage is TRBJ1-1, with a possible D match to TRBD1 (5 bases). CDR3 size: 13 residues. Germline V CDR1 and CDR2: LNHDA, SQIVND (reference sequence). Trimming cost V 7 bases and J 4 bases, with 13 bases left between them. The CDR3 nucleotides read TGTGCCAGTAATCAAGGGGAGAGCACTGAAGCTTTCTTT. Its protein product is CASNQGESTEAFF.

Ten or more counts support this clonotype. The chain uses TRBV10-3 and TRBJ1-1; a possible D gene is TRBD1 (5 bases). Trimming removed 10 bases at V and 1 base at J, with 13 bases between. The CDR3 has 13 residues. Germline CDR1 is ENHRY and CDR2 is SYGVKD. The CDR3 loop is CATGDGANTEAFF. In DNA, the CDR3 is TGTGCCACCGGGGACGGCGCGAACACTGAAGCTTTCTTT.

J is TRBJ2-2 and V is TRBV5-1; a weak D match, TRBD1 (5 bases). The CDR3 runs 14 residues. Trimming pared 0 bases from V and 7 bases from J, leaving 10 bases between. The germline CDR1 and CDR2 sequences are SGHRS and YFSETQ. This chain's CDR3 is CASSLVGDNGELFF. The DNA of the CDR3 is TGCGCCAGCAGCTTGGTAGGGGATAACGGGGAGCTGTTTTTT. The variable domain in full, with the rest retrieved from reference TRBV5-1 and TRBJ2-2, is KAGVTQTPRYLIKTRGQQVTLSCSPISGHRSVSWYQQTPGQGLQFLFEYFSETQRNKGNFPGRFSGRQFSNSRSEMNVSTLELGDSALYLCASSLVGDNGELFFGEGSRLTVL.

In this sample, this clonotype turned up a few times. The genes are TRBV9 and TRBJ2-5, with D perhaps being TRBD1 or TRBD2 (6 bases each). Trimming removed 0 bases from V and 4 bases from J, with 10 bases in between. CDR1 and CDR2 (germline): SGDLS, YYNGEE. This CDR3 is 14 amino acids long. The CDR3 is CASSVAGARETQYF. The CDR3 nucleotides read TGTGCCAGCAGCGTAGCGGGGGCCAGAGAGACCCAGTACTTC.

This clonotype has ten or more counts. The chain joins TRBV10-3 to TRBJ1-5; no definite D call. The CDR3 extends over 14 amino acids. In germline, CDR1 is ENHRY, CDR2 SYGVKD. Trimming stripped 0 bases from V and 5 bases from J, with 8 bases between. The CDR3 is CAISESGSYQPQHF. The CDR3 DNA reads TGTGCCATCAGTGAGTCGGGGAGCTATCAGCCCCAGCATTTT.

This clonotype showed up many times. The chain couples TRBV7-2 to TRBJ2-3, with D maybe TRBD2 (5 bases). The CDR3 is 14 amino acids. The germline V gene has CDR1 SGHTA and CDR2 FQGNSA. V lost 5 bases, J lost 6 bases, and 15 bases lay in between. CDR3 nucleotides: TGTGCCAGCAGCCTTCGGAGCCGAGGGGATACGCAGTATTTT. Translating it yields CASSLRSRGDTQYF. The full variable domain, in which reference TRBV7-2 and TRBJ2-3 provide the parts outside the CDR3, is GAGVSQSPSNKVTEKGKDVELRCDPISGHTALYWYRQSLGQGLEFLIYFQGNSAPDKSGLPSDRFSAERTGGSVSTLTIQRTQQEDSAVYLCASSLRSRGDTQYFGPGTRLTVL.

This clonotype was counted at least ten times. The genes are TRBV5-1 and TRBJ2-1; D may correspond to TRBD1 or TRBD2 (5 bases each). The CDR3 contains 13 residues. V gave up 6 bases and J gave up 5 bases, with 12 bases separating them. Germline CDR1 reads SGHRS; CDR2 reads YFSETQ. DNA for the CDR3: TGCGCCAGCACGGACCTGGGGGACAATGAGCAGTTCTTC. Protein product: CASTDLGDNEQFF.

This clonotype has a count of ten or more. The V call is TRBV20-1, the J call TRBJ2-7, with TRBD1 as a possible D gene (5 bases). CDR3 size: 15 residues. V lost 0 bases to trimming and J lost 2 bases, with 14 bases between them. Germline loops: CDR1 DFQATT, CDR2 SNEGSKA (reference sequence). For the CDR3, the DNA is TGCAGTGCTAGAGATAAGGGGCGAAGTACCTACGAGCAGTACTTC. Translated: CSARDKGRSTYEQYF.